This paragraph covers one T cell receptor (beta chain) sequence. Based on its abundance in the sample, this clonotype is medium-sized (0.01 to 0.1%). The antigen it binds to is not known. Qualities for individual bases were not recorded, and no much larger clone is one base off. Libraries of naive CD8 T cells were built from anywhere between roughly 17,000 and 1,000,000 sorted cells, with 10%, 30% or 50% of the purified RNA used. Naive CD8 T cells were FACS-sorted as CD8+CD4-CCR7+CD45RA+ on a BD FACSAria II into RLT Plus buffer. To test detection sensitivity, Jurkat RNA equal to over nine TCR copies was added to samples of roughly 18,000-1,000,000 naive CD8 T cells. CD8 T cells were enriched using RosetteSep CD8+ T Cell Enrichment Cocktail and Ficoll-Paque, and the enriched cells then underwent ACK red cell lysis. The CDR3 runs 13 amino acids, cysteine and phenylalanine included. Just the 39-base CDR3 DNA is kept, in frame starting at base 1. CDR1 SGHVS and CDR2 FQNEAQ were looked up in the germline V gene. Trimming costs V 2 bases and J 3 bases, and their ends lie 7 bases apart.

This entry belongs to a study of molecular identifiers for immune sequencing clone quantification (dated by TCRdb to the late 2010s). At the level of the whole study: For a replicate experiment, RNA from roughly 18,000 or 92,000 naive CD8 T cells was divided into five aliquots, and four of the five aliquots were sequenced. This methods study used CD8 T cells to benchmark TCR RNA copy counting and molecular-identifier clustering-based TCR repertoire sequencing (MIDCIRS).

Library preparation employed PCR. Sequencing instrument: Illumina HiSeq 4000. Bulk TCR libraries were made following a previously described method, with the TCR primers given in Table S5. The Qiagen AllPrep DNA/RNA kit was used to purify total RNA. Before analysis, reads from multiple sequencing runs of one library were combined. The authors' pipeline ran thus. Only reads with exact TCR constant sequence were kept, trimmed to 150 nt, and grouped by their 12-nt molecular barcodes. Reads in each barcode group were sub-clustered using a 15% Levenshtein threshold, and a quality-weighted consensus sequence was built for each RNA molecule. Non-functional sequences were excluded, and lower-count sequences lying one edit away from another sequence were also excluded. Based on fitting two negative binomial distributions, any barcode sub-cluster with under 20% of the maximum read count was discarded. TCRdb trimmed the raw reads at Q25, called clones with MiXCR and kept productive beta chains. Each CDR3 protein gets just one entry, which takes the most common genes and DNA from the rows behind it. These V and J calls are TCRdb output, not the study's own analysis. The sample table records over 10,000 distinct CDR3 sequences; approximately 18% of these occur just once. 1.5% of the sample is held by the ten biggest clonotypes.

Beyond this particular receptor, the publication reports: Modeling estimated around 3 recovered TCR RNA copies per cell, compared with about 10 by digital PCR, which implies about 30% capture efficiency. Clones above 20 RNA copies held over 97% of molecules in CMV-specific effector cells but under 1% in naive cells. Spiked-in Jurkat TCR RNA equal to a single cell's worth was reported to be detectable even within 1,100,000 naive CD8 T cells. Naive libraries contained spiked-in Jurkat TCR RNA (10 copies' worth), which is not part of the donor repertoire. Identical TCR molecules sharing a barcode could cause highly expanded clone sizes to be underestimated. When barcode sub-clustering was not used, chimeric consensus sequences inflated TCR diversity, with chimeras reaching as high as 47%.

Specimen: naive CD8+ T cells from blood, with Jurkat cell RNA spiked in. The cell subset or site label on this specimen signifies: FACS-sorted CD8+CD4-CCR7+CD45RA+ naive T cells. The sequence came from a human donor in good health. Some libraries in this study had Jurkat cell RNA spiked in. This sequence uses TRBV7-8 and TRBJ1-1; the D gene is unclear. The bases are TGTGCCAGCAGCTTACAACATTACACTGAAGCTTTCTTT. This is translated as CASSLQHYTEAFF.